This T cell receptor (beta chain) was recorded in a study of OX40 agonist ivuxolimab in advanced cancers. Prior autoimmune disease or systemic immunosuppression barred patients. Using immunoSEQ multiplex PCR, the repertoire was profiled, and TCRdb retains in-frame clones only, with some absent. The sample shows more than 55,000 clones, approximately 87% of them seen only once. A note on this clone: What it recognizes is unknown.

Study results and caveats: Antigen specificity of clonally expanded peripheral T cells was not established. Some of the lowest clonal expansion was seen in partial responders at 0.1-3.0 mg/kg.

V was pared by 4 bases and J by 3 bases, with 8 bases of the junction left unmatched. This CDR3 has 16 amino acids. Germline CDR1 and CDR2: SGHRS and YFSETQ. The material sequenced was CD4+ or CD8+ T cells sorted from blood, taken in a trial of the OX40 agonist ivuxolimab. This sequence joins TRBV5-1 and TRBJ2-7; 12 positions match TRBD2. The source of this sequence is an adult with an advanced solid tumor such as melanoma, head and neck, liver or kidney cancer. The CDR3 sequence: CASSQLAGGPVYEQYF. In nucleotides, the CDR3 is TGCGCCAGCAGCCAGCTAGCGGGAGGGCCCGTCTACGAGCAGTACTTC.